This record covers a single TCR beta chain. Its target is unknown. A much larger clone is a single base away; this may be a read error. The entry originates in a study of blood T cells in healthy people across ages. Study results and caveats: Significant beta diversity loss was already apparent by age approximately 42, declining roughly linearly. From one million sequenced T cells, diversity estimates were lower bounds.

Each individual donor underwent a draw of ten milliliters of peripheral blood. The germline CDR1 and CDR2 sequences are MDHEN and SYDVKM. This CDR3 spans 16 amino acids. Then a second PCR, running about 6 to 11 cycles, was carried out with a sample-barcoded 5' primer and a J-beta primer mix. Each cDNA molecule was tagged by a template-switch adaptor that had 12 random nucleotides. TCRdb processed the 5' RACE reads anew with MiXCR; each CDR3 protein has one entry. Here the sample spans hundreds of thousands of distinct CDR3 sequences, 25% to 30% being singletons. The chain recombines TRBV28 with TRBJ2-1; the D gene is possibly TRBD1 (7 bases). The sequenced material came from blood. This sequence originates from a woman older than 75 in good health. The CDR3 region has the DNA TGTGACAGCAGTTTCCAGCAGGGGGGTTTCTACAATGAGCAGTTCTTC. Amino acid sequence: CDSSFQQGGFYNEQFF. Complete variable domain (other parts from reference TRBV28 and TRBJ2-1): DVKVTQSSRYLVKRTGEKVFLECVQDMDHENMFWYRQDPGLGLRLIYFSYDVKMKEKGDIPEGYSVSREKKERFSLILESASTNQTSMYLCDSSFQQGGFYNEQFFGPGTRLTVL.